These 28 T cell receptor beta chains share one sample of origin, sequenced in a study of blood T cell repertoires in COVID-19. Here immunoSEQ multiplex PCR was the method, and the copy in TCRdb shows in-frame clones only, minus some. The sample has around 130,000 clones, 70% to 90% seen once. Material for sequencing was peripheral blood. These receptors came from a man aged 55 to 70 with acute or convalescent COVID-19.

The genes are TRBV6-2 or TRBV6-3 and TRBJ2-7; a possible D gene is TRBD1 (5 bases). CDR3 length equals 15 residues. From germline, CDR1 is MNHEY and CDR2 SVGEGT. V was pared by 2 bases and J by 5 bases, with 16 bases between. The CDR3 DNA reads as TGTGCCAGCAGTTACGGTCCAGGGCGGTTCGACGAGCAGTACTTC. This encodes CASSYGPGRFDEQYF.

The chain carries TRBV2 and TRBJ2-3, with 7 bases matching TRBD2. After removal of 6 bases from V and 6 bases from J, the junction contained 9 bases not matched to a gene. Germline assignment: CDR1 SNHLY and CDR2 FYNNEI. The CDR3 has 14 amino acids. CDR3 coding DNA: TGTGCCAGCAGCGCACCGGGGACTACGGATACGCAGTATTTT. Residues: CASSAPGTTDTQYF.

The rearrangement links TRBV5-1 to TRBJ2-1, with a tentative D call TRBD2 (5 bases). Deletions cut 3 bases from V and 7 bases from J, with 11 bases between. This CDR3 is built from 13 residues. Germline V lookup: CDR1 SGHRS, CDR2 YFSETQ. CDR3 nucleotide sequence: TGCGCCAGCAGCTCAGGACTTGTGAATGAGCAGTTCTTC. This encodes CASSSGLVNEQFF.

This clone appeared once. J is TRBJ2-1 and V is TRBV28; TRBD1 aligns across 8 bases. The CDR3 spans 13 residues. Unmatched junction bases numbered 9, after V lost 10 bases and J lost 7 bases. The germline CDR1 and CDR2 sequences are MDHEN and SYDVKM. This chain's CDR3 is CATPGRGQNEQFF. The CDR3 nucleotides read TGTGCCACCCCGGGCAGGGGGCAGAATGAGCAGTTCTTC. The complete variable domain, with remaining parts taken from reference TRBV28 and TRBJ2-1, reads DVKVTQSSRYLVKRTGEKVFLECVQDMDHENMFWYRQDPGLGLRLIYFSYDVKMKEKGDIPEGYSVSREKKERFSLILESASTNQTSMYLCATPGRGQNEQFFGPGTRLTVL.

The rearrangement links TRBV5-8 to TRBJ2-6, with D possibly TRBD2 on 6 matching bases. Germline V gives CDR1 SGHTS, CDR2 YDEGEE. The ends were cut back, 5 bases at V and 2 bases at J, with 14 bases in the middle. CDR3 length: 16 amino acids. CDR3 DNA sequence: TGTGCCAGCAGGCCGGGGAGGCTGCCTGGGGCCAACGTCCTGACTTTC. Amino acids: CASRPGRLPGANVLTF. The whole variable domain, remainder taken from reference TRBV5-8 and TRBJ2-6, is EAGVTQSPTHLIKTRGQQATLRCSPISGHTSVYWYQQALGLGLQFLLWYDEGEERNRGNFPPRFSGRQFPNYSSELNVNALELEDSALYLCASRPGRLPGANVLTFGAGSRLTVL.

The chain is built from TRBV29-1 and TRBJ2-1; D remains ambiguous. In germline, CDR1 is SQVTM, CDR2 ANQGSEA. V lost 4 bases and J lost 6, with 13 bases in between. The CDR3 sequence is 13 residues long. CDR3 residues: CSVGVQAANEQFF. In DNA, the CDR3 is TGCAGCGTTGGCGTCCAGGCCGCCAATGAGCAGTTCTTC.

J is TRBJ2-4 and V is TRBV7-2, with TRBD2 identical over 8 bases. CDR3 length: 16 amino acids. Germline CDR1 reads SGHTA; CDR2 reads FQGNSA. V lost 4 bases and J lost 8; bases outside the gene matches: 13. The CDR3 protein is CASSSPRGGDGDIQYF. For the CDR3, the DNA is TGTGCCAGCAGCTCCCCCCGGGGGGGGGATGGGGACATTCAGTACTTC.

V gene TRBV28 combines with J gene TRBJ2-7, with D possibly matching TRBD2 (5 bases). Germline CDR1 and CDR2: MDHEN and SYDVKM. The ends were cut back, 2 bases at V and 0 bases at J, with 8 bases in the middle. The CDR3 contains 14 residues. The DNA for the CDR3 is TGTGCCAGCAGTTTACCGGGGAGCTCCTACGAGCAGTACTTC. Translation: CASSLPGSSYEQYF.

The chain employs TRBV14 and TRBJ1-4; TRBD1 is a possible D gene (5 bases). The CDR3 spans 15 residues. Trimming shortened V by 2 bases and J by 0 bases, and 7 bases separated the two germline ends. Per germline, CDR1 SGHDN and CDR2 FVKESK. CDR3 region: CASSQLGATNEKLFF. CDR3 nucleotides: TGTGCCAGCAGCCAACTAGGGGCAACTAATGAAAAACTGTTTTTT.

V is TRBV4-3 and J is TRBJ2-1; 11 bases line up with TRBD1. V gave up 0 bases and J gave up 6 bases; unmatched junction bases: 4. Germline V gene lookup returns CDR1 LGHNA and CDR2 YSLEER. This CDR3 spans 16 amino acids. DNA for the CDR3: TGCGCCAGCAGCCAAGATGGTGGGACAGGGGGCAATGAGCAGTTCTTC. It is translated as CASSQDGGTGGNEQFF.

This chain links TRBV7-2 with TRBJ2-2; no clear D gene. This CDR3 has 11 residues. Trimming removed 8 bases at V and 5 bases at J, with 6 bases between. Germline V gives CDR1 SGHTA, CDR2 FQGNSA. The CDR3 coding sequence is TGTGCCAGCTCGCGAACCGGGGAGCTGTTTTTT. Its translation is CASSRTGELFF.

The CDR3 DNA sequence: TGTGCCAGCAGCGCGGCAGCGGGAGGACGTAATGAGCAGTTCTTC. This codes for CASSAAAGGRNEQFF. The chain employs TRBV9 and TRBJ2-1; 9 positions agree with TRBD2. Trimming removed 3 bases from V and 7 bases from J; junction bases left unmatched: 8. In germline, CDR1 is SGDLS, CDR2 YYNGEE. The CDR3 totals 15 residues.

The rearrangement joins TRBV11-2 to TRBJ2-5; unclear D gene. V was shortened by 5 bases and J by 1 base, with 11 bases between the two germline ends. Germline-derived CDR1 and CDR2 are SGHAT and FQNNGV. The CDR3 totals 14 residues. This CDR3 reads CASSPSLLQETQYF. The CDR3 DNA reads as TGTGCCAGCAGCCCGAGTCTTCTCCAAGAGACCCAGTACTTC. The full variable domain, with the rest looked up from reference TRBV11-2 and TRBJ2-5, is EAGVAQSPRYKIIEKRQSVAFWCNPISGHATLYWYQQILGQGPKLLIQFQNNGVVDDSQLPKDRFSAERLKGVDSTLKIQPAKLEDSAVYLCASSPSLLQETQYFGPGTRLLVL.

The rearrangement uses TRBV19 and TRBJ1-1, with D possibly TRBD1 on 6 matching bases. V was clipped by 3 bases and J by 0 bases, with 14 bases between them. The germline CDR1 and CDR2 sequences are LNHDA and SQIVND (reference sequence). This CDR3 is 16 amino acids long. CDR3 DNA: TGTGCCAGTAGTATTGTGACAGGAATCATGAACACTGAAGCTTTCTTT. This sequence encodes CASSIVTGIMNTEAFF. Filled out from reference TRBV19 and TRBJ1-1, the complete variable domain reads DGGITQSPKYLFRKEGQNVTLSCEQNLNHDAMYWYRQDPGQGLRLIYYSQIVNDFQKGDIAEGYSVSREKKESFPLTVTSAQKNPTAFYLCASSIVTGIMNTEAFFGQGTRLTVV.

CDR3 DNA sequence: TGTGCCACCAGTGATTCGTCGGAAGAGACCCAGTACTTC. Translation: CATSDSSEETQYF. The chain carries TRBV24-1 and TRBJ2-5; D gene uncertain. V shed 2 bases and J shed 3 bases, with 6 bases lying between them. Germline V gives CDR1 KGHDR, CDR2 SFDVKD. The CDR3 has 13 amino acids.

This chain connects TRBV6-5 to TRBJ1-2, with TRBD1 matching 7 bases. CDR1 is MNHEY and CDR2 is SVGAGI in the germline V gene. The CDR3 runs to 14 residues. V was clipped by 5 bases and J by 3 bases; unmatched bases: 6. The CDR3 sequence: CASSTKGGDYGYTF. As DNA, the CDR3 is TGTGCCAGCAGTACGAAAGGGGGCGACTATGGCTACACCTTC.

The CDR3, as DNA: TGTGCCAGCAGAACGAACGGGGAGACCCAGTACTTC. Translated: CASRTNGETQYF. The rearrangement links TRBV3-1 (or the pseudogene TRBV3-2) to TRBJ2-5, with unresolved D. This CDR3 has 12 residues. Germline assignment: CDR1 LGHDT and CDR2 YNNKEL (reference sequence). V was pared by 6 bases and J by 5 bases, with 10 bases between.

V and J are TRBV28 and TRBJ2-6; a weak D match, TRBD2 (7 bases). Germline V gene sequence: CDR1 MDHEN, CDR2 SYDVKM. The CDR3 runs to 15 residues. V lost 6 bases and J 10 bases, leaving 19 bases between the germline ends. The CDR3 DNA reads TGTGCCAGCAGATCTTATTCGGGGGGCGGGAACGTCCTGACTTTC. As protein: CASRSYSGGGNVLTF.

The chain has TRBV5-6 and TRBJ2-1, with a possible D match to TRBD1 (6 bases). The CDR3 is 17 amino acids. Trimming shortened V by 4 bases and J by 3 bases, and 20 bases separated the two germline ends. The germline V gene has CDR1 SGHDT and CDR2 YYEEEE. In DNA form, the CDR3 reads TGTGCCAGCAGCGCCCCCAGGGGAGTAGATAGCTACAATGAGCAGTTCTTC. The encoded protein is CASSAPRGVDSYNEQFF.

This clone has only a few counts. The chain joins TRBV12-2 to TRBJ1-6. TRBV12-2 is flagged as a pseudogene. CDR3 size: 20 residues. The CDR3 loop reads CASRLARDFGSSSYNSPLHF. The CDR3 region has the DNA TGTGCAAGTCGCTTAGCTCGGGATTTCGGGTCAAGCTCCTATAATTCACCCCTCCACTTT.

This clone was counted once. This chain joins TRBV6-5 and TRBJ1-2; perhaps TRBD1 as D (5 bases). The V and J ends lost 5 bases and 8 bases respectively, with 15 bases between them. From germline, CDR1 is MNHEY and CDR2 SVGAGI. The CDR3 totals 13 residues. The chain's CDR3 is CASSQAGTDGYTF. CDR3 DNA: TGTGCCAGCAGTCAGGCAGGGACTGACGGCTACACCTTC.

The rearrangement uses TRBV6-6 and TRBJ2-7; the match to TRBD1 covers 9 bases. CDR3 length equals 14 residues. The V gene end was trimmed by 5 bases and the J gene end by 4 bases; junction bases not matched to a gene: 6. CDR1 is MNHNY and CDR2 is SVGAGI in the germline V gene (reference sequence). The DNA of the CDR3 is TGTGCCAGCAGTCACGGGACAGGGAAATACGAGCAGTACTTC. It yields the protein CASSHGTGKYEQYF.

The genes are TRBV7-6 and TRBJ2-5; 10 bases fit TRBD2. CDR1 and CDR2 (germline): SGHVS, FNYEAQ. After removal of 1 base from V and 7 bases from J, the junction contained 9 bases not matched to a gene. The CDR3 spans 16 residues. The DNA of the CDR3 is TGTGCCAGCAGCTTAGAAGGAACTAGCGGGACGGGGACCCAGTACTTC. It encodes CASSLEGTSGTGTQYF.

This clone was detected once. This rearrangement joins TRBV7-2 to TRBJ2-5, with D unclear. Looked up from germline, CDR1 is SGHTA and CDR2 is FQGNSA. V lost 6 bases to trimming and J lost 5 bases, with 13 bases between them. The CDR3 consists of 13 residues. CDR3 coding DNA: TGTGCCAGCAGGCGTTCTAGATCCGAGACCCAGTACTTC. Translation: CASRRSRSETQYF.

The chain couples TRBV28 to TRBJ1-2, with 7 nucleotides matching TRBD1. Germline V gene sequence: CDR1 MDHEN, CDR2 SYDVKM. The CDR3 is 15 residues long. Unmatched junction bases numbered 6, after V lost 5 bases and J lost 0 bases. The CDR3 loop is CASSVPGQTNYGYTF. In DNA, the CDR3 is TGTGCCAGCAGTGTACCGGGACAGACTAACTATGGCTACACCTTC.

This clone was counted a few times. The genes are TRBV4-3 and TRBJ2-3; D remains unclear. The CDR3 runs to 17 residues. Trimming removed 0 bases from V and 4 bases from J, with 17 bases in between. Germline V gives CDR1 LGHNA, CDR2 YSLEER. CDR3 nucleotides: TGCGCCAGCAGCCAAGATCCGCCCACCATAGAGTCAGATACGCAGTATTTT. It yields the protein CASSQDPPTIESDTQYF.

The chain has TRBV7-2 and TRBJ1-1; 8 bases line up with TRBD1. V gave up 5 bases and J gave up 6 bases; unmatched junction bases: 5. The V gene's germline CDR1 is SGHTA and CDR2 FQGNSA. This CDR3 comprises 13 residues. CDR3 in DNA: TGTGCCAGCAGCAGGGACAGGCCGGCTGAAGCTTTCTTT. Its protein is CASSRDRPAEAFF.

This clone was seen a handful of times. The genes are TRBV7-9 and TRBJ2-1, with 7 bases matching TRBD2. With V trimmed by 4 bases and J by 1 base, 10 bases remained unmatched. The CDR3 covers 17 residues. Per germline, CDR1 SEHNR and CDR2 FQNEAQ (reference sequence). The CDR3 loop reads CASSSGGGPRSYNEQFF. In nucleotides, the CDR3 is TGTGCCAGCAGCTCGGGGGGAGGGCCTCGATCCTACAATGAGCAGTTCTTC.